This T cell receptor (beta chain) was retrieved from a study of blood T cells in healthy people across ages (dated by TCRdb to 2013 to 2016). In terms of the full investigation: In model experiments, roughly one uniquely barcoded TCR beta cDNA molecule per two T cells was captured by template switching. To avoid experimental bias, donors of different ages were spread randomly across the sequencing lanes. The study analyzed two additional independent replicas of 1 million unique cDNA reads from the same blood draw for two donors, one aged 18 to 29 and one aged 80 or older. Using deep sequencing normalized with unique cDNA molecular identifiers, the study measured how TCR beta repertoire diversity changes with age. Donors were grouped into four age groups: young (average approximately 15 years), middle-aged (about 40), aged (around 66) and long-lived (about 90). General conclusions and limits of the study: A strong correlation was found between observed TCR beta diversity and the percentage of naive T cells measured by flow cytometry. The CMV infection status of donors was not known, potentially confounding age-related changes in expanded clonotypes. Bulk unsorted PBMC profiling prevented conclusive comparison of naive and antigen-experienced compartments. Compared with the aged group, the long-lived group had more naive CD4+ T cells, fewer expanded clones and increased TCR diversity, suggesting age selection. Estimates of total diversity from one million sequenced T cells were regarded as lower bounds and underestimates. Observed TCR beta diversity per million T cells fell roughly linearly with age, and a significant reduction was already apparent by age around 40.

Library preparation was by 5' RACE. The instrument given in TCRdb is Illumina HiSeq 2500. A second PCR of about 6 to 11 cycles was performed with a sample-barcoded 5' primer and a J-beta primer mix. A template-switch 5' adaptor carrying 12 random nucleotides introduced a unique molecular identifier onto each TCR beta cDNA molecule. Each sample yielded at least 3 million CDR3-containing paired-end reads. The Mint cDNA synthesis kit, primed by a TRBC-specific oligonucleotide, was used to synthesize first-strand cDNA from all RNA. Following uracil-DNA glycosylase treatment, all cDNA underwent a first 18-cycle PCR with the universal primers M1SS and BC2_uni_R. As for the authors' bioinformatics: For normalization, 1 million high-quality reads, each with a distinct molecular identifier, were randomly selected from each sample. Reads sharing molecular identifiers were discarded rather than binned into consensus sequences. MiTCR, run with a Q25 quality threshold and the strictest error-elimination algorithm, handled CDR3 identification, clonotype clustering and error correction. A nonparametric unseen species model with Euler transformation was used to estimate lower-bound total TCR beta diversity. TCRdb applied fastp at Q25 and MiXCR to the public reads, then kept only in-frame beta chains. Under each unique CDR3 protein, matching rows form one entry showing the most common genes and DNA. Here the V and J calls rest on TCRdb's processing, not on the authors' analysis. The sample profile shows 1.5 million to 2 million distinct CDR3 sequences; roughly 50% of them were found once. The ten largest clones capture over 2% of the sample.

The donors were roughly 38 Caucasian individuals from Russia, aged roughly 6 to 90 years, who were systemically healthy. Around 10 milliliters of peripheral blood were collected from each donor into EDTA-treated Vacutainer tubes. Ficoll-Paque density-gradient centrifugation was used to isolate PBMCs, with at least 7 million per sample. Total RNA, at least 5 micrograms per sample, was extracted from PBMCs with Trizol reagent. The percentages of naive CD45RAhigh/CD27high T cells were determined by flow cytometry on a PBMC aliquot from every donor. With respect to this clonotype: Which antigen it targets is not known. There are no base qualities to consult, and no much larger clone falls within one base.

The sequenced material came from blood. The clonotype was recovered from a woman aged 40 to 49 in good health.

The nucleotide sequence is given as TGTGCCAGTAGTATAGGTCGGGGGGATACGCAGTATTTT. This translates into CASSIGRGDTQYF. Here the chain combines TRBV19 and TRBJ2-3; the D region possibly corresponds to TRBD2 (6 bases align). The germline V gene (reference sequence) specifies LNHDA as CDR1 and SQIVND as CDR2. Spanning cysteine to phenylalanine, the CDR3 consists of 13 amino acids. This entry keeps only the CDR3 DNA: 39 bases, framed from base 1. V gives up 1 base and J gives up 6 bases, and the segment between their germline ends measures 8 bases.